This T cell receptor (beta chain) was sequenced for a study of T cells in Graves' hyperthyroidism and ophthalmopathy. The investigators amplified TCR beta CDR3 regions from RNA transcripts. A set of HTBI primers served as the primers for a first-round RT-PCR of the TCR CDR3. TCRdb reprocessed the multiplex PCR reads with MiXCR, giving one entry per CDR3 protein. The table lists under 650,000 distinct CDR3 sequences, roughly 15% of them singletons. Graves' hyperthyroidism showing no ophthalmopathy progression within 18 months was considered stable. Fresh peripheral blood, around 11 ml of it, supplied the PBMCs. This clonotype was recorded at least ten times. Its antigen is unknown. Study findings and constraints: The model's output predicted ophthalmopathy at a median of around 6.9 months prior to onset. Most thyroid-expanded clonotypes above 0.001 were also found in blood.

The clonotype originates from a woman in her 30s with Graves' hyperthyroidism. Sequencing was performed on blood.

The CDR3, as DNA: TGCGCCAGCAGAACAGGGATCACAGATACGCAGTATTTT. Protein: CASRTGITDTQYF. V gene TRBV5-1 combines with J gene TRBJ2-3, with D tentatively TRBD1 (6 bases). Germline values: CDR1 SGHRS, CDR2 YFSETQ. This CDR3 has 13 residues. V gave up 5 bases and J gave up 2 bases, with 9 bases separating them.